This TCR beta chain was sequenced for a study of blood T cell repertoires in COVID-19. The V segment lost 2 bases and the J segment 8 bases; nucleotides outside the gene matches: 17. This CDR3 region has 19 residues. In germline, CDR1 is KGHSH, CDR2 LQKENI. Repertoires were generated with immunoSEQ multiplex PCR, while TCRdb's copy carries only in-frame clones and drops some. The table lists 130,000 or so clones, about 90% of them singletons. The TCR originated in a middle-aged man with active COVID-19. Sequenced material: peripheral blood. This sequence joins TRBV18 and TRBJ2-1; 11 bases line up with TRBD2. The CDR3 loop is CASSPEVSSGGAYYYEQFF. The CDR3 DNA sequence: TGTGCCAGCTCACCAGAAGTGAGTAGCGGGGGGGCCTATTACTATGAGCAGTTCTTC.